The present T cell receptor beta chain was sequenced within a study of blood T cell repertoires in COVID-19. Study summary: The samples span acute and convalescent COVID-19 from the United States, Italy and Spain.

TCRdb's table, derived via immunoSEQ multiplex PCR, lists solely in-frame clones and lacks some. This table has about 180,000 clones, 82% appearing once. V lost 0 bases, J lost 5 bases, and 14 bases lay in between. The CDR3 extends over 15 amino acids. Looked up from germline, CDR1 is SEHNR and CDR2 is FQNEAQ (reference sequence). This clonotype originated in a woman in her 70s with acute or convalescent COVID-19. This chain connects TRBV7-9 to TRBJ2-7; D possibly corresponds to TRBD1 (6 bases). The sequencing input was peripheral blood. The CDR3, as DNA: TGTGCCAGCAGCTTAGCGCATATGGGGGACAACGAGCAGTACTTC. It yields the protein CASSLAHMGDNEQYF.